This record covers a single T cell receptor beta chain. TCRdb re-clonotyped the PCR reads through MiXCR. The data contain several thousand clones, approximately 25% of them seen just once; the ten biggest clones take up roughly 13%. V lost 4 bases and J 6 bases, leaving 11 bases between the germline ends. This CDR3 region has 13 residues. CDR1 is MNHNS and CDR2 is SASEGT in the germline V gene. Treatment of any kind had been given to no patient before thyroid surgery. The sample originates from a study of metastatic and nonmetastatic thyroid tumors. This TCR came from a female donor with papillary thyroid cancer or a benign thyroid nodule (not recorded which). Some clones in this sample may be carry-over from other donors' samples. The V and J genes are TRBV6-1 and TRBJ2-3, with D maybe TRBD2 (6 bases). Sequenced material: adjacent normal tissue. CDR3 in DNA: TGTGCCAGCAGTGGGGTAGGAGGGGATACGCAGTATTTT. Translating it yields CASSGVGGDTQYF.